This is a list of T cell receptor beta chains from one sample in a study of shared clonotypes between healthy human individuals. Sequenced by immunoSEQ multiplex PCR; TCRdb stores in-frame clones only, minus some. Of a few hundred thousand clones in the sample, around 97% are singletons; the top ten hold approximately 0.057%. Sequenced material: naive CD4+ T cells sorted from blood. The receptors were gathered from a woman in her thirties in good health. The CDR3 runs from the conserved cysteine through the conserved F or W. The D gene is left open where the match is weak. Clone size, where shown, is once, few, many, or a class for clones that have expanded.

abundance,d_gene,j_gene,v_gene,CDR3aa,CDR3nt
NA,NA,TRBJ1-1,TRBV5-1,CASSRQADTEAFF,TGCGCCAGCAGCCGGCAGGCAGACACTGAAGCTTTCTTT
once,TRBD2,TRBJ2-2,TRBV2,CASRLAGVTGELFF,TGTGCCAGCAGACTAGCGGGAGTTACCGGGGAGCTGTTTTTT
once,NA,TRBJ2-2,TRBV19,CASGPFEDTGELFF,TGTGCCAGTGGCCCTTTCGAAGACACCGGGGAGCTGTTTTTT
NA,NA,TRBJ2-6,TRBV7-2,CASSYSTRRQSRANVLTF,TGTGCCAGCAGCTATTCTACGAGACGACAAAGTCGGGCCAACGTCCTGACTTTC
once,TRBD2,TRBJ2-3,TRBV2,CATGLVEIDTQYF,TGTGCAACGGGACTAGTCGAGATAGATACGCAGTATTTT
once,NA,TRBJ2-7,TRBV7-2,CASRRDPGDEQYF,TGTGCCAGCAGGCGGGACCCGGGGGACGAGCAGTACTTC
NA,NA,TRBJ2-1,TRBV5-1,CASSLSFDNEQFF,TGCGCCAGCAGCTTGAGTTTTGACAATGAGCAGTTCTTC
NA,NA,TRBJ2-7,TRBV28,CASGLRMGAGTYEQYF,TGTGCCAGCGGTCTGAGGATGGGGGCGGGCACCTACGAGCAGTACTTC
NA,TRBD2,TRBJ2-2,TRBV5-1,CASSLRLAGMNTGELFF,TGCGCCAGCAGCTTAAGACTAGCGGGAATGAACACCGGGGAGCTGTTTTTT
NA,NA,TRBJ2-7,TRBV2,CASRGSSYEQYF,TGTGCCAGCCGGGGGAGCTCCTACGAGCAGTACTTC
NA,NA,TRBJ1-2,TRBV5-4,CASTLDGGGYTF,TGTGCCAGCACCCTAGATGGGGGAGGCTACACCTTC
NA,NA,TRBJ2-7,TRBV11-2,CASRAWTGRSSYEQYF,TGTGCCAGCAGGGCCTGGACGGGCAGGAGCTCCTACGAGCAGTACTTC
NA,TRBD1,TRBJ2-7,TRBV7-2,CASSSLGGQGAYEQYF,TGTGCCAGCAGCTCCCTGGGGGGACAGGGTGCCTACGAGCAGTACTTC
NA,NA,TRBJ1-1,TRBV27,CASSLKGGFGLNTEAFF,TGTGCCAGCAGTTTAAAGGGGGGCTTCGGTTTGAACACTGAAGCTTTCTTT
NA,TRBD1,TRBJ2-5,TRBV28,CASSLPGGETQYF,TGTGCCAGCAGTTTACCAGGGGGTGAGACCCAGTACTTC
NA,NA,TRBJ2-1,TRBV10-1,CASSDTLSYNEQFF,TGCGCCAGCAGTGATACTCTTTCCTACAATGAGCAGTTCTTC
NA,NA,TRBJ2-7,TRBV28,CASSPGQGLDEQYF,TGTGCCAGCAGTCCCGGGCAGGGGCTCGACGAGCAGTACTTC
NA,NA,TRBJ2-3,TRBV18,CASSPSPDTQYF,TGTGCCAGCTCACCGTCCCCAGATACGCAGTATTTT
NA,NA,TRBJ2-6,TRBV7-9,CASSSWSSGANVLTF,TGTGCCAGCAGCTCCTGGAGCTCTGGGGCCAACGTCCTGACTTTC
NA,TRBD2,TRBJ2-1,TRBV4-1,CASSQERGAGAHEQFF,TGCGCCAGCAGCCAAGAAAGAGGGGCGGGAGCCCATGAGCAGTTCTTC
NA,NA,TRBJ1-3,TRBV6-1,CASRVDILVGNTIYF,TGTGCCAGCAGGGTGGACATCCTGGTTGGAAACACCATATATTTT
NA,TRBD2,TRBJ2-7,TRBV10-3,CAISEPGGGSGRSRYF,TGTGCCATCAGTGAGCCGGGCGGGGGTAGCGGGAGGAGTAGGTACTTC
NA,TRBD2,TRBJ2-5,TRBV7-9,CASSLLALAARETQYF,TGTGCCAGCAGCTTATTGGCACTAGCGGCCAGAGAGACCCAGTACTTC
NA,NA,TRBJ2-5,TRBV20-1,CSAPSIGAQYF,TGCAGTGCTCCCTCAATAGGGGCCCAGTACTTC